The clone carrying this T cell receptor beta chain showed up many times. Its antigen is undetermined. This record belongs to a study of neurological immune-mediated disorders. Broader study findings: The highest TCR clonal expansion occurred in HTLV-1-associated myelopathy; multiple sclerosis fell below healthy controls.

The unsorted libraries were generated from a total of 2 million PBMCs, which had been stored in RNAlater at -80 C. Synthesis of cDNA was performed by 5'RACE using 10-nucleotide random UMIs. Via MiXCR, TCRdb re-called the 5' RACE reads, giving one row per CDR3 protein. The repertoire holds 36,000 or so distinct CDR3 sequences, approximately 10% seen once, with approximately 7% in the top ten. Per germline, CDR1 DFQATT and CDR2 SNEGSKA (reference sequence). The CDR3 sequence is 14 residues long. V lost 5 bases and J 0 bases, leaving 12 bases between the germline ends. The sequence was collected from a young woman with HTLV-1-associated myelopathy (HAM/TSP). J is TRBJ2-3 and V is TRBV20-1; no clear D gene. Specimen: PBMCs. The CDR3 sequence is CSAARLESTDTQYF. CDR3 nucleotides: TGCAGTGCTGCGAGACTGGAAAGCACAGATACGCAGTATTTT.